These 13 T cell receptor beta chains share one sample of origin, sequenced in a study of neurological immune-mediated disorders. TCRdb re-derived calls from the 5' RACE reads in MiXCR, one entry per CDR3 protein. The sample consists of tens of thousands of distinct CDR3 sequences, 4% of them appearing once. Sequencing was done on a sample of CD4+ T cells from blood. The source is a woman between 35 and 50 years old with multiple sclerosis.

This clonotype has ten or more counts. The genes are TRBV5-1 and TRBJ2-3; D not certain. This CDR3 is built from 16 residues. V dropped 0 bases and J dropped 6 bases, with 17 bases sitting between them. CDR1 is SGHRS and CDR2 is YFSETQ in the germline V gene. The CDR3 region has the DNA TGCGCCAGCAGCTTGGGGAATGGGAAGGCACTTGATACGCAGTATTTT. This codes for CASSLGNGKALDTQYF.

This clonotype was seen at least ten times. V and J are TRBV20-1 and TRBJ2-3, with 9 bases lining up with TRBD2. CDR3 length: 14 amino acids. Germline V CDR1 and CDR2: DFQATT, SNEGSKA (reference sequence). The trim removed 6 bases at V and 4 bases at J, leaving 8 bases unmatched. The CDR3 is CSATLAGSADTQYF. For the CDR3, the DNA is TGCAGTGCGACCCTAGCGGGGAGCGCAGATACGCAGTATTTT.

This clonotype has a count of ten or more. The rearrangement uses TRBV20-1 and TRBJ2-5, with a weak D call TRBD1 (6 bases). This CDR3 comprises 13 residues. With 1 base removed from V and 4 bases from J, the gap between germline ends came to 10 bases. The germline gives CDR1 DFQATT, CDR2 SNEGSKA (reference sequence). The CDR3 sequence: CSARVGARETQYF. CDR3 DNA sequence: TGCAGTGCTAGAGTGGGGGCCAGAGAGACCCAGTACTTC.

Ten or more counts support this clonotype. The chain employs TRBV5-1 and TRBJ2-3; 9 bases fit TRBD1. The CDR3 spans 16 residues. After removal of 4 bases from V and 0 bases from J, the junction contained 6 bases not matched to a gene. Germline V gives CDR1 SGHRS, CDR2 YFSETQ. CDR3 nucleotides: TGCGCCAGCAGCCCATGGACAGGGGTCAGCACAGATACGCAGTATTTT. Its protein product is CASSPWTGVSTDTQYF.

In its sample, this clonotype was seen many times. This rearrangement joins TRBV5-1 to TRBJ1-2; D possibly corresponds to TRBD1 (5 bases). The V gene's germline CDR1 is SGHRS and CDR2 YFSETQ. The CDR3 sequence is 13 residues long. Trimming removed 1 base at V and 6 bases at J, with 10 bases between. The CDR3 spells CASSLTGLNGYTF. The CDR3 region has the DNA TGCGCCAGCAGCTTGACAGGTTTAAATGGCTACACCTTC. The complete variable domain, with remaining parts taken from reference TRBV5-1 and TRBJ1-2, reads KAGVTQTPRYLIKTRGQQVTLSCSPISGHRSVSWYQQTPGQGLQFLFEYFSETQRNKGNFPGRFSGRQFSNSRSEMNVSTLELGDSALYLCASSLTGLNGYTFGSGTRLTVV.

This clonotype appeared many times. The chain joins TRBV20-1 to TRBJ2-7; possibly TRBD2 for D (6 bases). CDR1 is DFQATT and CDR2 is SNEGSKA in the germline V gene (reference sequence). The length of the CDR3 is 14 residues. CDR3 in amino acids: CSSTRGTLTYEQYF. DNA for the CDR3: TGCAGCTCCACTCGTGGGACTTTGACCTACGAGCAGTACTTC.

This clonotype appeared many times. The rearrangement links TRBV6-5 to TRBJ2-7; TRBD1 matches at 8 bases. CDR3 length: 16 residues. Germline values: CDR1 MNHEY, CDR2 SVGAGI. J lost 1 base, V lost 2 bases, and 7 bases had no gene match. The CDR3 region has the DNA TGTGCCAGCAGTTACGGGACGACAGGGGCATCCTACGAGCAGTACTTC. This encodes CASSYGTTGASYEQYF.

This clonotype occurred many times. The CDR3 sequence: CSARSGGTYNEQFF. The CDR3 DNA reads TGCAGTGCTCGAAGCGGGGGGACCTACAATGAGCAGTTCTTC. The chain combines TRBV20-1 with TRBJ2-1, with 9 bases lining up with TRBD2. The CDR3 has 14 residues. V lost 5 bases and J lost 2; bases outside the gene matches: 4. Germline CDR1 DFQATT, CDR2 SNEGSKA (reference sequence).

This clonotype was counted at least ten times. The genes are TRBV6-6 and TRBJ1-2, with 9 nucleotides matching TRBD1. V trimming: 6 bases; J trimming: 4 bases; junction bases outside the gene matches: 15. Germline V gene sequence: CDR1 MNHNY, CDR2 SVGAGI (reference sequence). The CDR3 consists of 17 residues. CDR3 in amino acids: CASSPFRGQGRGYGYTF. The CDR3 nucleotides are TGTGCCAGCAGCCCCTTTCGGGGACAGGGCAGGGGCTATGGCTACACCTTC.

The chain recombines TRBV6-1 with TRBJ2-5, with D perhaps matching TRBD2 (5 bases). CDR1 MNHNS and CDR2 SASEGT come from the germline V gene. Trimming left V 3 bases short and J 4 bases short, with 9 bases between. The CDR3 sequence is 13 residues long. The CDR3 region has the DNA TGTGCCAGCAGTGACGGGAACGTAGAGACCCAGTACTTC. This sequence encodes CASSDGNVETQYF.

The table lists this clonotype with a few counts. This rearrangement joins TRBV20-1 to TRBJ1-3; D remains unclear. Trimming left V 3 bases short and J 2 bases short, with 8 bases between. This CDR3 has 13 residues. The germline V gene encodes CDR1 DFQATT and CDR2 SNEGSKA (reference sequence). The CDR3 DNA is TGCAGTGCTAGGGGAATGGCTGGAAACACCATATATTTT. Amino acids: CSARGMAGNTIYF.

The table lists this clonotype with many counts. This chain connects TRBV3-1 to TRBJ2-1; the match to TRBD2 covers 7 bases. Germline lookup yields CDR1 LGHDT and CDR2 YNNKEL (reference sequence). The CDR3 loop spans 12 amino acids. V lost 4 bases, J lost 8 bases, and 2 bases stayed unmatched. The CDR3 is CASSPAGDEQFF. CDR3 nucleotides: TGTGCCAGCAGCCCCGCGGGGGATGAGCAGTTCTTC.

This clonotype showed up many times. This chain links TRBV5-1 with TRBJ2-1; possibly TRBD2 for D (5 bases). The length of the CDR3 is 16 residues. CDR1 and CDR2 from the germline V gene are SGHRS and YFSETQ. The V and J ends lost 1 base and 7 bases respectively, with 18 bases between them. The CDR3 coding sequence is TGCGCCAGCAGCTTGTCCATGATTTTCGGGGTGAATGAGCAGTTCTTC. Its protein is CASSLSMIFGVNEQFF.